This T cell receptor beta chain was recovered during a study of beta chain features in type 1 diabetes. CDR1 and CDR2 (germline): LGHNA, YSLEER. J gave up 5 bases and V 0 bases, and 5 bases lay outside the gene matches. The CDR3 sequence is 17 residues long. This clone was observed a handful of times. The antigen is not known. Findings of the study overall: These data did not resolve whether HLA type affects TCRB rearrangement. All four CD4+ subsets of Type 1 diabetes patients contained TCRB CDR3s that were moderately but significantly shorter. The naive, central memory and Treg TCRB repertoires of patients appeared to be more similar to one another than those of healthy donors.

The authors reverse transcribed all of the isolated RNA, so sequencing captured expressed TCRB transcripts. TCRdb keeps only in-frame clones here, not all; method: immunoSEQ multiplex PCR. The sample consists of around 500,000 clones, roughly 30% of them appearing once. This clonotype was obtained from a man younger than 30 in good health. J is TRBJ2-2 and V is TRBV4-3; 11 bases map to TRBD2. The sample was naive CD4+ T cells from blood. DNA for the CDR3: TGCGCCAGCAGCCAAGAAACTAGCGGGAGAGAAACCGGGGAGCTGTTTTTT. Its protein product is CASSQETSGRETGELFF.